This passage covers 9 T cell receptor beta chains from one sample sequenced in a study of spatial heterogeneity in lung cancer. Time point: sample taken at primary tumor resection. TCRdb reanalysed the 5' RACE reads using MiXCR and keeps one entry per CDR3 protein. This table has around 92,000 distinct CDR3 sequences, less than 15% appearing once. The source was PBMCs, collected at surgery. The receptors were gathered from a male donor with early-stage non-small cell lung cancer.

In its sample, this clonotype was seen a few times. The chain employs TRBV20-1 and TRBJ2-7; D might be TRBD1 or TRBD2, each matching 5 bases. Trimming left V 2 bases short and J 6 bases short, with 17 bases between. CDR3 size: 14 residues. The V gene's germline CDR1 is DFQATT and CDR2 SNEGSKA (reference sequence). The CDR3 nucleotides are TGCAGTGCTAGACCACCTTTTGAGGGGACCGAGCAGTACTTC. Translation gives CSARPPFEGTEQYF.

The gene calls are TRBV7-8 and TRBJ2-3; D may be TRBD2 (5 bases). The CDR3 consists of 16 residues. V was trimmed by 7 bases and J by 2 bases, leaving 19 bases between them. Germline CDR1 SGHVS, CDR2 FQNEAQ. This chain's CDR3 is CASMEKRPYTTDTQYF. CDR3 nucleotides: TGTGCCAGCATGGAGAAGCGGCCTTATACCACAGATACGCAGTATTTT.

The V and J genes are TRBV7-9 and TRBJ2-2; D gene ambiguous. The CDR3 is made up of 14 amino acids. Germline lookup yields CDR1 SEHNR and CDR2 FQNEAQ (reference sequence). Trimming took 0 bases from V and 10 from J, leaving 12 bases between them. CDR3 sequence (DNA): TGTGCCAGCAGCTTAGCGGTCTTAGACGCGGAGCTGTTTTTT. Amino acid sequence: CASSLAVLDAELFF.

This chain joins TRBV7-2 and TRBJ2-5; D not resolved. This CDR3 has 16 residues. The germline CDR1 and CDR2 sequences are SGHTA and FQGNSA. V dropped 6 bases and J dropped 2 bases, with 19 bases sitting between them. For the CDR3, the DNA is TGTGCCAGCAGTACCCGGAGCAGGCCTTTTCAAGAGACCCAGTACTTC. It encodes CASSTRSRPFQETQYF.

The sample holds a few counts of this clonotype. This chain joins TRBV20-1 and TRBJ1-5, with no clear D. V gave up 5 bases and J gave up 7 bases, with 18 bases separating them. CDR1 and CDR2 from the germline V gene are DFQATT and SNEGSKA (reference sequence). This CDR3 is built from 14 residues. CDR3 bases: TGCAGTGCTTCAGACGGAGGACGTTGGCAGCCCCAGCATTTT. Amino acid sequence: CSASDGGRWQPQHF.

This clonotype was counted at least ten times. The genes are TRBV10-3 and TRBJ2-1, with 10 bases matching TRBD2. The V segment lost 3 bases and the J segment 7 bases; nucleotides outside the gene matches: 9. The CDR3 contains 16 residues. CDR1 ENHRY and CDR2 SYGVKD come from the germline V gene. This CDR3 is CAISEATSGSINEQFF. CDR3 nucleotide sequence: TGTGCCATCAGTGAAGCGACTAGCGGGTCGATTAATGAGCAGTTCTTC.

This clonotype was detected many times. The rearrangement links TRBV5-1 to TRBJ2-1; D may be TRBD1 or TRBD2 (6 bases each). Trimming took 1 base from V and 6 from J, leaving 14 bases between them. Germline V CDR1 and CDR2: SGHRS, YFSETQ. The CDR3 contains 15 residues. CDR3: CASSLRGTDFNEQFF. The CDR3 DNA reads TGCGCCAGCAGCTTGAGGGGGACTGATTTCAATGAGCAGTTCTTC.

This clonotype has just a few counts. The chain recombines TRBV5-1 with TRBJ2-3; TRBD1 is a possible D gene (6 bases). Trimming pared 5 bases from V and 0 bases from J, leaving 13 bases between. This CDR3 is 15 amino acids long. Germline CDR1 reads SGHRS; CDR2 reads YFSETQ. CDR3 in DNA: TGCGCCAGCAGAAGCACACAGGGCAGCACAGATACGCAGTATTTT. Amino acid sequence: CASRSTQGSTDTQYF.

This rearrangement joins TRBV28 to TRBJ2-3; TRBD2 matches at 7 bases. CDR1 and CDR2 from the germline V gene are MDHEN and SYDVKM. The ends lost 2 bases at V and 0 bases at J; junction bases unmatched: 5. The CDR3 consists of 16 residues. In DNA form, the CDR3 reads TGTGCCAGCAGTTTACGTGCGGGAGCTAGCACAGATACGCAGTATTTT. Translation: CASSLRAGASTDTQYF. Full variable domain (missing parts from reference TRBV28 and TRBJ2-3): DVKVTQSSRYLVKRTGEKVFLECVQDMDHENMFWYRQDPGLGLRLIYFSYDVKMKEKGDIPEGYSVSREKKERFSLILESASTNQTSMYLCASSLRAGASTDTQYFGPGTRLTVL.